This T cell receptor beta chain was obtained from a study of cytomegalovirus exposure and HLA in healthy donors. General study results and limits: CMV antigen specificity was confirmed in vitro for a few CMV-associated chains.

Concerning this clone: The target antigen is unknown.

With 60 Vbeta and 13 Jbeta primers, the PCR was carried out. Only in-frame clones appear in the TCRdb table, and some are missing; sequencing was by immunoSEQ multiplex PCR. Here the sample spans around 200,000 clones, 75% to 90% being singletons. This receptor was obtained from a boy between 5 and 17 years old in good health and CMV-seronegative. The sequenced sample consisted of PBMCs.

The CDR3 reads CASSSGQGQGDTQYF. The CDR3 DNA follows: TGTGCCAGCAGCTCGGGACAGGGGCAAGGAGATACGCAGTATTTT. The V gene is TRBV9, the J gene TRBJ2-3, with 10 nucleotides matching TRBD1. This CDR3 has 15 residues. CDR1 SGDLS and CDR2 YYNGEE come from the germline V gene. V lost 4 bases, J lost 5 bases, and 7 bases stayed unmatched.